This is a list of T cell receptor beta chains from one sample in a study of blood T cell repertoires in COVID-19. The method was immunoSEQ multiplex PCR; TCRdb's version includes in-frame clones alone and lacks a portion of them. Of about 53,000 clones listed, 70% to 85% were seen once; the top ten hold 11% to 15%. Sequenced material: peripheral blood. The receptor source for this set is a human donor in a cohort sampled during active COVID-19. CDR3s include the opening cysteine and the closing phenylalanine or tryptophan. Fields, in order: J gene, V gene, D gene, clone size, CDR3 protein, CDR3 DNA. The D gene is left open where the match is weak. Size is stated for part of the rows, as once, few or many counts, or as a class when the clone is expanded.

TRBJ2-1,TRBV5-8,NA,NA,CASSLFIRGNEQFF,TGTGCCAGCAGCTTGTTTATAAGGGGCAATGAGCAGTTCTTC
TRBJ2-5,TRBV10-2,NA,NA,CASSVRAGETQYF,TGCGCCAGCAGTGTTCGGGCGGGAGAGACCCAGTACTTC
TRBJ2-3,TRBV7-5,NA,NA,CARSRRQRTDTQYF,TGTGCCAGAAGCCGCCGACAACGCACAGATACGCAGTATTTT
TRBJ2-5,TRBV19,NA,NA,CASSIAARGETQYF,TGTGCCAGTAGTATAGCGGCTAGAGGAGAGACCCAGTACTTC
TRBJ2-5,TRBV5-1,TRBD2,once,CASSRTSGSQETQYF,TGCGCCAGCAGCCGGACTAGCGGGAGCCAAGAGACCCAGTACTTC
TRBJ2-3,TRBV6-5,NA,NA,CASTPVGGDADTQYF,TGTGCCAGCACCCCAGTTGGAGGGGACGCAGATACGCAGTATTTT
TRBJ2-7,TRBV7-2,NA,NA,CASSRGAYEQYF,TGTGCCAGCAGCCGCGGGGCCTACGAGCAGTACTTC
TRBJ2-1,TRBV7-3,TRBD1,NA,CASSVEGQGASEQFF,TGTGCCAGCAGCGTAGAGGGACAGGGGGCGAGTGAGCAGTTCTTC
TRBJ2-2,TRBV5-6,NA,many,CASSREGLKSGELFF,TGTGCCAGCAGCCGAGAGGGTTTGAAAAGCGGGGAGCTGTTTTTT
TRBJ2-3,TRBV6-2/TRBV6-3,TRBD2,NA,CASSYGTRADTQYF,TGTGCCAGCAGTTACGGGACTAGAGCAGATACGCAGTATTTT
TRBJ1-4,TRBV19,NA,once,CASSIDRSGNEKLFF,TGTGCCAGTAGTATAGACCGGTCCGGTAATGAAAAACTGTTTTTT
TRBJ2-2,TRBV5-1,NA,NA,CASSSRENTGELFF,TGCGCCAGCAGCTCCAGGGAGAACACCGGGGAGCTGTTTTTT
TRBJ2-3,TRBV7-2,TRBD2,NA,CASSSTGVAGGGGTDTQYF,TGTGCCAGCAGTTCTACGGGGGTAGCGGGCGGGGGAGGCACAGATACGCAGTATTTT
TRBJ2-1,TRBV6-2/TRBV6-3,TRBD2,NA,CASSYSNLAGFNEQFF,TGTGCCAGCAGTTACTCGAATTTAGCGGGGTTTAATGAGCAGTTCTTC
TRBJ2-3,TRBV2,TRBD1,NA,CASRRQGASTDTQYF,TGTGCCAGCAGACGACAGGGGGCGTCAACAGATACGCAGTATTTT
TRBJ1-5,TRBV21-1,NA,few,CASSKGTAINQPQHF,TGTGCCAGCAGCAAAGGGACAGCCATCAATCAGCCCCAGCATTTT
TRBJ2-7,TRBV11-2,NA,NA,CASSLDPDSSYEQYF,TGTGCCAGCAGCTTAGACCCGGACAGCTCCTACGAGCAGTACTTC
TRBJ2-7,TRBV6-2/TRBV6-3,NA,NA,CASSYIQEQYF,TGTGCCAGCAGTTACATCCAGGAGCAGTACTTC
TRBJ2-5,TRBV5-6,TRBD2,once,CASSLGGGAQETQYF,TGTGCCAGCAGCTTGGGCGGGGGGGCCCAAGAGACCCAGTACTTC
TRBJ1-5,TRBV23-1,TRBD1,NA,CASSSDREWEPQHF,TGCGCCAGCAGCTCGGACAGGGAGTGGGAGCCCCAGCATTTT
TRBJ2-1,TRBV12-5,NA,NA,CASGLVANEQFF,TGTGCTAGTGGTTTGGTAGCCAATGAGCAGTTCTTC
TRBJ2-1,TRBV28,NA,few,CATIPEADVYNEQFF,TGTGCCACGATCCCTGAGGCCGACGTTTACAATGAGCAGTTCTTC
TRBJ1-5,TRBV6-5,TRBD1,few,CASRRGQGLNQPQHF,TGTGCCAGCAGGAGGGGACAGGGCTTAAATCAGCCCCAGCATTTT
TRBJ1-3,TRBV5-4,NA,NA,CASSLGGRGGNTIYF,TGTGCCAGCAGCTTGGGCGGTCGAGGTGGAAACACCATATATTTT
TRBJ1-6,TRBV28,NA,NA,CASSPTSGVAGSPLHF,TGTGCCAGCAGTCCTACGTCAGGGGTCGCCGGCTCACCCCTCCACTTT
TRBJ2-1,TRBV24-1,TRBD1,once,CATSDRRQGAGNEQFF,TGTGCCACCAGTGACCGTCGACAGGGGGCGGGCAATGAGCAGTTCTTC
TRBJ2-1,TRBV4-1,TRBD2,NA,CASSQEGLPYNEQFF,TGCGCCAGCAGCCAAGAGGGACTACCGTACAATGAGCAGTTCTTC
TRBJ2-3,TRBV24-1,NA,few,CATSETNSGADTQYF,TGTGCCACCAGTGAAACTAACTCTGGCGCTGATACGCAGTATTTT
TRBJ2-7,TRBV6-1,NA,NA,CASSEARGIPAYEQYF,TGTGCCAGCAGTGAAGCGCGAGGAATCCCTGCCTACGAGCAGTACTTC
TRBJ2-1,TRBV5-1,TRBD2,NA,CASSLAQSGGGEQFF,TGCGCCAGCAGCTTGGCCCAGAGCGGGGGCGGTGAGCAGTTCTTC
TRBJ1-6,TRBV30,NA,NA,CAWRGSLTGYNSPLHF,TGTGCCTGGAGGGGGTCCCTGACAGGTTATAATTCACCCCTCCACTTT
TRBJ2-1,TRBV7-3,TRBD2,NA,CASGHGGRAGEQFF,TGTGCCAGCGGTCATGGCGGGAGAGCTGGCGAGCAGTTCTTC
TRBJ2-7,TRBV10-3,NA,NA,CAISGGDSFYEQYF,TGTGCCATCAGTGGGGGCGACAGTTTCTACGAGCAGTACTTC
TRBJ2-5,TRBV19,TRBD1,NA,CASKDRGQETQYF,TGTGCCAGCAAGGACAGGGGGCAAGAGACCCAGTACTTC
TRBJ1-2,TRBV5-4,NA,few,CASSLARQGFNYGYTF,TGTGCCAGCAGCCTGGCCCGGCAGGGGTTCAACTATGGCTACACCTTC
TRBJ1-6,TRBV6-9,TRBD1,NA,CASSSQGGSPLHF,TGTGCCAGCAGTTCACAGGGGGGTTCACCCCTCCACTTT
TRBJ2-7,TRBV27,TRBD1,NA,CASSLSPTGAPNYEQYF,TGTGCCAGCAGTTTATCCCCTACAGGGGCCCCCAACTACGAGCAGTACTTC